Listed here are 18 T cell receptor beta chains from one sample, sequenced in a study of identifying expanded T cells in peripheral blood. Sequencing used immunoSEQ multiplex PCR; TCRdb keeps in-frame clones, though not all of them. The sample records 100,000 to 150,000 clones, about 86% being singletons. The sequenced sample consisted of blood. These receptors were taken from a person aged 18 to 69 in good health.

V and J are TRBV29-1 and TRBJ2-3, with 14 bases lining up with TRBD2. CDR1 and CDR2 from the germline V gene are SQVTM and ANQGSEA. Trimming cost V 8 bases and J 5 bases; bases outside gene matches: 6. CDR3 length: 14 residues. This CDR3 is CSPSGLAGEDTQYF. CDR3 nucleotide sequence: TGCAGCCCCTCGGGACTAGCGGGAGAAGATACGCAGTATTTT.

This clone was seen a single time. The DNA for the CDR3 is TGTGCCAGCAGCATCCAGGGGATAGAGGAGACCCAGTACTTC. It encodes CASSIQGIEETQYF. The chain couples TRBV7-6 to TRBJ2-5; tentatively, D is TRBD1 (6 bases). The CDR3 has 14 amino acids. Germline lookup yields CDR1 SGHVS and CDR2 FNYEAQ. Trimming removed 5 bases at V and 5 bases at J, with 15 bases between.

The chain carries TRBV28 and TRBJ1-4; perhaps TRBD1 as D (5 bases). The germline gives CDR1 MDHEN, CDR2 SYDVKM. The V and J ends lost 6 bases and 7 bases respectively, with 21 bases between them. This CDR3 has 16 residues. The CDR3 loop reads CASSRRDPGLGEKLFF. The CDR3 bases are TGTGCCAGCAGCCGCCGGGACCCCGGACTTGGTGAAAAACTGTTTTTT.

The V gene is TRBV4-2, the J gene TRBJ2-5; no reliable D call. Germline CDR1 and CDR2: LGHNA and YNFKEQ. With 0 bases removed from V and 5 bases from J, the gap between germline ends came to 10 bases. There are 14 residues in the CDR3. The DNA for the CDR3 is TGTGCCAGCAGCCAAGAGGCTAGTAAGGAGACCCAGTACTTC. This codes for CASSQEASKETQYF.

The CDR3 DNA follows: TGTGCCAGCAGCTCACCGGGACTAGCGGACCGCAATGAGCAGTTCTTC. It translates to CASSSPGLADRNEQFF. This rearrangement joins TRBV7-3 to TRBJ2-1; 11 nucleotides align to TRBD2. The CDR3 totals 16 residues. The V and J ends lost 4 bases and 6 bases, in that order; junction bases with no gene match: 8. From germline, CDR1 is SGHTA and CDR2 FQGTGA.

The rearrangement links TRBV28 to TRBJ2-7; D is perhaps TRBD2 (6 bases). This CDR3 has 14 residues. V was trimmed by 2 bases and J by 4 bases, leaving 12 bases between them. Germline lookup yields CDR1 MDHEN and CDR2 SYDVKM. The CDR3 loop reads CASSLGGRRYEQYF. As DNA, the CDR3 is TGTGCCAGCAGTTTAGGAGGGAGACGGTACGAGCAGTACTTC. The variable domain in full, with the rest retrieved from reference TRBV28 and TRBJ2-7, is DVKVTQSSRYLVKRTGEKVFLECVQDMDHENMFWYRQDPGLGLRLIYFSYDVKMKEKGDIPEGYSVSREKKERFSLILESASTNQTSMYLCASSLGGRRYEQYFGPGTRLTVT.

This CDR3 is CASSITAGSNEKLFF. The DNA for the CDR3 is TGTGCCAGTAGTATTACGGCAGGGAGTAATGAAAAACTGTTTTTT. The chain joins TRBV19 to TRBJ1-4; maybe TRBD1 (5 bases). Per germline, CDR1 LNHDA and CDR2 SQIVND (reference sequence). Trimming took off 3 bases at V and 4 bases at J, with 12 bases between the two ends. This CDR3 contains 15 residues.

This clone was observed once. This sequence joins TRBV7-3 and TRBJ2-7; D possibly uses TRBD1 or TRBD2 (5 bases each). The CDR3 contains 14 residues. Germline V gives CDR1 SGHTA, CDR2 FQGTGA. Trimming took off 2 bases at V and 6 bases at J, with 14 bases between the two ends. CDR3 sequence: CASSLEQIGAEQYF. The CDR3 coding sequence is TGTGCCAGCAGCTTAGAACAGATCGGGGCCGAGCAGTACTTC.

The CDR3 region is CASSLGGLGNQPQHF. CDR3 in DNA: TGTGCCAGCAGCTTAGGGGGGCTTGGCAATCAGCCCCAGCATTTT. The chain couples TRBV7-9 to TRBJ1-5; TRBD1 might be the D (6 bases). V gave up 1 base and J gave up 2 bases, with 9 bases separating them. This CDR3 has 15 residues. CDR1 and CDR2 from the germline V gene are SEHNR and FQNEAQ (reference sequence).

In the case of this clone: At the DNA level, this CDR3 is encoded by other sequences in the same sample as well. The chain carries TRBV5-1 and TRBJ2-6; D is unresolved. The CDR3 contains 15 residues. Trimming pared 4 bases from V and 0 bases from J, leaving 8 bases between. CDR1 SGHRS and CDR2 YFSETQ come from the germline V gene. The CDR3 nucleotides are TGCGCCAGCAGCCCTGGCATCTCTGGGGCCAACGTCCTGACTTTC. Translation: CASSPGISGANVLTF.

The chain combines TRBV9 with TRBJ2-5; TRBD2 matches 10 bases. V lost 0 bases, J lost 3 bases, and 5 bases stayed unmatched. Germline-derived CDR1 and CDR2 are SGDLS and YYNGEE. This CDR3 contains 16 residues. CDR3 loop: CASSVGSSGGEETQYF. The CDR3 bases are TGTGCCAGCAGCGTAGGGTCTAGCGGGGGAGAAGAGACCCAGTACTTC.

The genes are TRBV30 and TRBJ2-2; unclear D gene. The V end lost 7 bases, the J end lost 2 bases, and 14 bases lay between the germline ends. CDR3 size: 14 residues. Germline V gene sequence: CDR1 GTSNPN, CDR2 SVGIG (reference sequence). In DNA form, the CDR3 reads TGTGCCTCTACGGACCTATTTAACACCGGGGAGCTGTTTTTT. Encoded protein: CASTDLFNTGELFF.

In this sample, this clone turned up once. V usage is TRBV11-3 and J usage is TRBJ2-5, with TRBD2 matching over 13 bases. Trimming cost V 1 base and J 5 bases; bases outside gene matches: 4. The CDR3 is made up of 16 amino acids. CDR1 SGHNT and CDR2 YENEEA come from the germline V gene. CDR3 coding DNA: TGTGCCAGCAGCTTAGGACTAGCGGGGGGCGGTGAGACCCAGTACTTC. Amino acids: CASSLGLAGGGETQYF.

The genes are TRBV4-1 and TRBJ2-7; D is undetermined. The V gene lost 2 bases and the J gene lost 1 base, with 12 bases spanning the gap. The CDR3 is made up of 15 amino acids. Germline lookup yields CDR1 MGHRA and CDR2 YSYEKL. The CDR3 nucleotides read TGCGCCAGCAGCCAACCTCAACGGCCTTCCTACGAGCAGTACTTC. It specifies CASSQPQRPSYEQYF.

To note about this clone: The identical CDR3 is also encoded by other nucleotide sequences in the sample. The genes are TRBV29-1 and TRBJ1-2; no clear D. With 6 bases removed from V and 2 bases from J, the gap between germline ends came to 7 bases. Germline V gene data show CDR1 as SQVTM and CDR2 as ANQGSEA. The CDR3 runs 11 residues. CDR3 in DNA: TGCAGCGTGGGTCCGAACTATGGCTACACCTTC. It is translated as CSVGPNYGYTF.

This chain uses TRBV6-5 with TRBJ2-3; D ambiguous. Germline loops: CDR1 MNHEY, CDR2 SVGAGI. The CDR3 spans 13 residues. V was shortened by 0 bases and J by 6 bases, with 7 bases between the two germline ends. CDR3 DNA sequence: TGTGCCAGCAGTTACTCGTTAATGGATACGCAGTATTTT. Protein sequence: CASSYSLMDTQYF.

The V and J genes are TRBV28 and TRBJ2-1; no clear D gene. Germline V gene sequence: CDR1 MDHEN, CDR2 SYDVKM. The CDR3 totals 15 residues. V lost 3 bases and J lost 7, with 16 bases in between. The CDR3 DNA sequence: TGTGCCAGCAGTTTCGGATCCATTCCACAGAATGAGCAGTTCTTC. It specifies CASSFGSIPQNEQFF.

In DNA form, the CDR3 reads TGCGCCAGCAGCCAAGGACAGGTCTCTGGAAACACCATATATTTT. This codes for CASSQGQVSGNTIYF. The V call is TRBV10-1, the J call TRBJ1-3; 7 nucleotides agree with TRBD1. In germline, CDR1 is WNHNN, CDR2 SYGVQD (reference sequence). J was trimmed by 0 bases and V by 6 bases; bases with no gene match: 5. This CDR3 contains 15 residues.